The next 24 T cell receptor beta chains were all read from a single sample in a study of T cell clonotyping in hematopoietic cell transplantation. TCRdb's copy holds only in-frame clones and misses some; the assay was immunoSEQ multiplex PCR. The sample lists roughly 28,000 clones; more than 85% were seen once. The time point: recipient sample about 28 days before transplant, after cytoreduction. Source: peripheral blood mononuclear cells, taken before stem cell transplant. Receptors originate from a man in his fifties with acute myeloid leukemia. Some clones in this sample may be carry-over from other donors' samples.

The V gene is TRBV5-4, the J gene TRBJ2-5; TRBD1 might be the D (6 bases). V was pared by 2 bases and J by 7 bases, with 15 bases between. The CDR3 contains 14 residues. CDR1 SGHNT and CDR2 YYREEE come from the germline V gene (reference sequence). The CDR3 nucleotides read TGTGCCAGCAGCTTATCAGGGGCGGACGGGACCCAGTACTTC. It specifies CASSLSGADGTQYF. The whole variable domain, filled in from reference TRBV5-4 and TRBJ2-5, reads ETGVTQSPTHLIKTRGQQVTLRCSSQSGHNTVSWYQQALGQGPQFIFQYYREEENGRGNFPPRFSGLQFPNYSSELNVNALELDDSALYLCASSLSGADGTQYFGPGTRLLVL.

V and J are TRBV28 and TRBJ1-5, with D perhaps matching TRBD1 (5 bases). The germline V gene encodes CDR1 MDHEN and CDR2 SYDVKM. Trimming removed 2 bases from V and 12 bases from J, with 14 bases in between. This CDR3 is built from 13 residues. The CDR3 nucleotides read TGTGCCAGCAGTTTAGGGGGATGGGACCTCCAGCATTTT. It yields the protein CASSLGGWDLQHF.

The chain employs TRBV5-4 and TRBJ2-3; D uncertain. The V and J ends lost 3 bases and 6 bases respectively, with 8 bases between them. Germline assignment: CDR1 SGHNT and CDR2 YYREEE (reference sequence). The CDR3 length is 12 residues. CDR3 protein: CASSYRWDTQYF. CDR3 nucleotide sequence: TGTGCCAGCAGCTATAGATGGGATACGCAGTATTTT.

The chain uses TRBV10-1 and TRBJ2-5; D might be TRBD2 (6 bases). With 7 bases removed from V and 1 base from J, the gap between germline ends came to 13 bases. Germline V gene lookup returns CDR1 WNHNN and CDR2 SYGVQD (reference sequence). This CDR3 contains 14 residues. CDR3 nucleotide sequence: TGCGCCAGCACCCCCTCCGGGGGCCAAGAGACCCAGTACTTC. Translated, it gives CASTPSGGQETQYF.

This chain joins TRBV7-2 and TRBJ1-5; D is uncertain. Trimming cost V 3 bases and J 6 bases, with 18 bases left between them. The CDR3 has 16 residues. In germline, CDR1 is SGHTA, CDR2 FQGNSA. The CDR3 sequence: CASSLGVLGFPQPQHF. For the CDR3, the DNA is TGTGCCAGCAGCTTGGGAGTTCTGGGATTTCCTCAGCCCCAGCATTTT.

J is TRBJ2-2 and V is TRBV25-1; D is tentatively TRBD1 or TRBD2 (5 bases each). CDR3 length: 14 residues. V lost 1 base and J 3 bases, leaving 6 bases between the germline ends. Germline V gene data show CDR1 as MGHDK and CDR2 as SYGVNS. CDR3 sequence: CASSEWGHTGELFF. For the CDR3, the DNA is TGTGCCAGCAGTGAATGGGGACACACCGGGGAGCTGTTTTTT.

V is TRBV30 and J is TRBJ2-3, with 7 nucleotides matching TRBD1. The CDR3 is made up of 15 amino acids. Germline CDR1 is GTSNPN and CDR2 is SVGIG (reference sequence). Unmatched junction bases numbered 5, after V lost 0 bases and J lost 2 bases. CDR3 nucleotides: TGTGCCTGGAGTGTCGGGACAGTCATCACAGATACGCAGTATTTT. Amino acid sequence: CAWSVGTVITDTQYF. The whole variable domain, remainder taken from reference TRBV30 and TRBJ2-3, is SQTIHQWPATLVQPVGSPLSLECTVEGTSNPNLYWYRQAAGRGLQLLFYSVGIGQISSEVPQNLSASRPQDRQFILSSKKLLLSDSGFYLCAWSVGTVITDTQYFGPGTRLTVL.

This rearrangement joins TRBV19 to TRBJ2-6; D might be TRBD2 (6 bases). V gave up 4 bases and J gave up 0 bases, with 16 bases separating them. The CDR3 has 18 amino acids. The germline V gene has CDR1 LNHDA and CDR2 SQIVND (reference sequence). CDR3 nucleotide sequence: TGTGCCAGTAGTACCCCGGGACTCCTCATCTCTGGGGCCAACGTCCTGACTTTC. It encodes CASSTPGLLISGANVLTF.

This chain joins TRBV7-2 and TRBJ2-5; D assignment may be TRBD1 or TRBD2 (5 bases each). Trimming removed 2 bases from V and 2 bases from J, with 15 bases in between. The V gene's germline CDR1 is SGHTA and CDR2 FQGNSA. The length of the CDR3 is 16 residues. The CDR3 DNA reads as TGTGCCAGCAGCTTATTCTTTAAGAGGGGACAAGAGACCCAGTACTTC. This gives the protein CASSLFFKRGQETQYF.

This chain connects TRBV6-5 to TRBJ2-5; D is unresolved. Trimming stripped 6 bases from V and 5 bases from J, with 10 bases between. The CDR3 extends over 12 amino acids. Per germline, CDR1 MNHEY and CDR2 SVGAGI. The CDR3 coding sequence is TGTGCCAGCAGGCGATCATCCGAGACCCAGTACTTC. Translated, it gives CASRRSSETQYF.

The chain carries TRBV29-1 and TRBJ2-3; no clear D. V was trimmed by 7 bases and J by 5 bases, leaving 16 bases between them. Germline lookup yields CDR1 SQVTM and CDR2 ANQGSEA. This CDR3 is built from 13 residues. CDR3: CSARSGSGDTQYF. The CDR3, as DNA: TGCAGCGCACGGTCTGGGTCGGGAGATACGCAGTATTTT.

The rearrangement joins TRBV5-8 to TRBJ2-2; 7 bases fit TRBD2. This CDR3 region has 16 residues. Germline trimming cut 0 bases from V and 3 bases from J; bases unmatched to any gene: 5. Per the germline V gene, CDR1 is SGHTS and CDR2 is YDEGEE. The CDR3 DNA is TGTGCCAGCAGCTTGGATGGCGGGAGTTACACCGGGGAGCTGTTTTTT. It encodes CASSLDGGSYTGELFF.

V usage is TRBV7-9 and J usage is TRBJ1-1; maybe TRBD1 (5 bases). The length of the CDR3 is 15 residues. Germline CDR1 and CDR2: SEHNR and FQNEAQ (reference sequence). V was clipped by 5 bases and J by 3 bases, with 16 bases between them. The CDR3 region is CASSQRGGRDTEAFF. The CDR3 bases are TGTGCCAGCAGCCAGCGCGGGGGGAGGGACACTGAAGCTTTCTTT.

The chain couples TRBV5-6 to TRBJ2-5; no firm D call. V dropped 0 bases and J dropped 5 bases, with 5 bases sitting between them. The CDR3 loop spans 12 amino acids. Looked up from germline, CDR1 is SGHDT and CDR2 is YYEEEE. CDR3 in amino acids: CASSLAGETQYF. The CDR3 nucleotides are TGTGCCAGCAGCTTGGCTGGGGAGACCCAGTACTTC. Together with reference TRBV5-6 and TRBJ2-5, the CDR3 gives the full variable domain: DAGVTQSPTHLIKTRGQQVTLRCSPKSGHDTVSWYQQALGQGPQFIFQYYEEEERQRGNFPDRFSGHQFPNYSSELNVNALLLGDSALYLCASSLAGETQYFGPGTRLLVL.

As DNA, the CDR3 is TGTGCCAGTAGTATAGGAGGGAGGAACACTGAAGCTTTCTTT. Residues: CASSIGGRNTEAFF. The V call is TRBV19, the J call TRBJ1-1; D is ambiguous. Germline CDR1 is LNHDA and CDR2 is SQIVND (reference sequence). The CDR3 spans 14 residues. Trimming pared 1 base from V and 1 base from J, leaving 7 bases between. The full variable domain, rest sourced from reference TRBV19 and TRBJ1-1, is DGGITQSPKYLFRKEGQNVTLSCEQNLNHDAMYWYRQDPGQGLRLIYYSQIVNDFQKGDIAEGYSVSREKKESFPLTVTSAQKNPTAFYLCASSIGGRNTEAFFGQGTRLTVV.

This clone has just one count. The J gene is TRBJ2-3, the V gene TRBV29-1, with TRBD1 matching 10 bases. The junction had 3 bases not matched to a gene; V was cut back by 4 bases and J by 2 bases. Germline V gene sequence: CDR1 SQVTM, CDR2 ANQGSEA. CDR3 length: 14 residues. CDR3 protein: CSVGDRGVTDTQYF. The CDR3 DNA reads TGCAGCGTTGGGGACAGGGGTGTCACAGATACGCAGTATTTT.

The chain uses TRBV7-9 and TRBJ2-7, with 9 bases identical to TRBD1. The junction had 9 bases not matched to a gene; V was cut back by 5 bases and J by 4 bases. The CDR3 totals 15 residues. CDR1 and CDR2 from the germline V gene are SEHNR and FQNEAQ (reference sequence). CDR3 loop: CASSPLGQGGYEQYF. CDR3 nucleotides: TGTGCCAGCAGCCCACTGGGACAGGGCGGGTACGAGCAGTACTTC.

This clone was found once. The chain links TRBV11-1 to TRBJ1-1; D gene uncertain. The CDR3 loop spans 15 amino acids. Trimming took 5 bases from V and 1 from J, leaving 14 bases between them. CDR1 is SGHAT, CDR2 FQDESV, per germline (reference sequence). The CDR3 bases are TGTGCCAGCAGCGGACTGACGGAACGGAACACTGAAGCTTTCTTT. It is translated as CASSGLTERNTEAFF. The full variable domain, completed using reference TRBV11-1 and TRBJ1-1, is EAEVAQSPRYKITEKSQAVAFWCDPISGHATLYWYRQILGQGPELLVQFQDESVVDDSQLPKDRFSAERLKGVDSTLKIQPAELGDSAMYLCASSGLTERNTEAFFGQGTRLTVV.

The chain couples TRBV7-9 to TRBJ1-4; D perhaps matches TRBD1 (5 bases). The germline V gene encodes CDR1 SEHNR and CDR2 FQNEAQ (reference sequence). V lost 5 bases and J lost 7, with 14 bases in between. The CDR3 has 14 amino acids. This CDR3 reads CASSPRGLVEKLFF. DNA for the CDR3: TGTGCCAGCAGCCCCCGGGGGTTGGTTGAAAAACTGTTTTTT. Looking up the rest from reference TRBV7-9 and TRBJ1-4 gives the full variable domain: DTGVSQNPRHKITKRGQNVTFRCDPISEHNRLYWYRQTLGQGPEFLTYFQNEAQLEKSRLLSDRFSAERPKGSFSTLEIQRTEQGDSAMYLCASSPRGLVEKLFFGSGTQLSVL.

The J gene is TRBJ1-3, the V gene TRBV7-2, with no clear D. The germline V gene has CDR1 SGHTA and CDR2 FQGNSA. This CDR3 has 16 amino acids. Trimming took off 5 bases at V and 0 bases at J, with 14 bases between the two ends. In nucleotides, the CDR3 is TGTGCCAGCAGCCCCTCAGGACCTAGCTCTGGAAACACCATATATTTT. Amino acid sequence: CASSPSGPSSGNTIYF.

This clone appeared a few times. V is TRBV9 and J is TRBJ1-2; 8 positions match TRBD1. The V gene end was trimmed by 4 bases and the J gene end by 6 bases; junction bases not matched to a gene: 8. The CDR3 extends over 14 amino acids. From germline, CDR1 is SGDLS and CDR2 YYNGEE. CDR3 protein: CASSPTGEADGYTF. CDR3 coding DNA: TGTGCCAGCAGCCCGACAGGGGAGGCGGATGGCTACACCTTC.

The V and J genes are TRBV4-1 and TRBJ2-2, with TRBD2 matching over 8 bases. CDR1 and CDR2 (germline): MGHRA, YSYEKL. After removal of 4 bases from V and 0 bases from J, the junction contained 13 bases not matched to a gene. This CDR3 is built from 19 residues. The CDR3 nucleotides are TGCGCCAGCAGCCGATTACCCTGGCGGGAGGTATCGAACACCGGGGAGCTGTTTTTT. This translates into CASSRLPWREVSNTGELFF.

The chain has TRBV7-3 and TRBJ1-6; D possibly corresponds to TRBD1 (5 bases). V shed 1 base and J shed 7 bases, with 17 bases lying between them. The CDR3 extends over 17 amino acids. Germline assignment: CDR1 SGHTA and CDR2 FQGTGA. DNA of the CDR3: TGTGCCAGCAGCTTAAGAGGTGGGGGTTCCCCCAATTCACCCCTCCACTTT. This translates into CASSLRGGGSPNSPLHF.

CDR3 nucleotides: TGTGCCAGCAGTTTTTTGACTGGGACGGATCCTCGCACAGATACGCAGTATTTT. Amino acid sequence: CASSFLTGTDPRTDTQYF. The chain recombines TRBV27 with TRBJ2-3; possibly TRBD1 or TRBD2 for D (5 bases each). Germline CDR1 MNHEY, CDR2 SMNVEV (reference sequence). CDR3 length equals 18 residues. The ends were cut back, 3 bases at V and 1 base at J, with 20 bases in the middle.